The next 24 T cell receptor beta chains were all read from a single sample in a study of CD8 T cells in Susac syndrome. With random hexamers, reverse transcription was performed on roughly 0.5 to 1 ug of RNA. TCRdb re-analysed the immunoSEQ multiplex PCR reads in MiXCR, keeping a single row per CDR3 protein. The table lists under 200,000 distinct CDR3 sequences, just under 95% of them singletons. Material: CD4+ T cells from PBMCs. The receptors derive from a human donor in good health.

This chain links TRBV5-1 with TRBJ1-1; D may be TRBD1 (5 bases). The CDR3 sequence is 14 residues long. Germline V gene lookup returns CDR1 SGHRS and CDR2 YFSETQ. Trimming pared 4 bases from V and 1 base from J, leaving 11 bases between. CDR3 DNA: TGCGCCAGCAGCGCGCAGGGACCGAACACTGAAGCTTTCTTT. It encodes CASSAQGPNTEAFF. The full variable domain, in which reference TRBV5-1 and TRBJ1-1 provide the parts outside the CDR3, is KAGVTQTPRYLIKTRGQQVTLSCSPISGHRSVSWYQQTPGQGLQFLFEYFSETQRNKGNFPGRFSGRQFSNSRSEMNVSTLELGDSALYLCASSAQGPNTEAFFGQGTRLTVV.

V and J are TRBV27 and TRBJ1-2, with no clear D. Per the germline V gene, CDR1 is MNHEY and CDR2 is SMNVEV (reference sequence). The CDR3 extends over 13 amino acids. The V end lost 6 bases, the J end lost 6 bases, and 14 bases lay between the germline ends. The CDR3 protein is CASSPNGEHGYTF. The CDR3 region has the DNA TGTGCCAGCAGCCCGAACGGGGAACATGGCTACACCTTC.

The V and J genes are TRBV2 and TRBJ1-1; D is ambiguous. The CDR3 spans 14 residues. Germline V gene lookup returns CDR1 SNHLY and CDR2 FYNNEI. Trimming pared 2 bases from V and 1 base from J, leaving 8 bases between. CDR3 nucleotides: TGTGCCAGCAGTGAACACAGCTCGAACACTGAAGCTTTCTTT. The encoded protein is CASSEHSSNTEAFF.

The chain employs TRBV4-2 and TRBJ1-1; 9 positions match TRBD1. V was clipped by 1 base and J by 11 bases; unmatched bases: 8. CDR3 length: 14 residues. CDR1 and CDR2 (germline): LGHNA, YNFKEQ. CDR3: CASSQVGDRVEAFF. The CDR3 DNA follows: TGTGCCAGCAGCCAAGTTGGGGACAGGGTGGAGGCTTTCTTT.

This chain uses TRBV12-3 or TRBV12-4 with TRBJ2-1, with unresolved D. The length of the CDR3 is 12 residues. V was pared by 3 bases and J by 4 bases, with 4 bases between. CDR3 region: CASSFGYNEQFF. The CDR3 nucleotides are TGTGCCAGCAGTTTTGGGTACAATGAGCAGTTCTTC.

Note on this clonotype: Germline and junction disagree at one end, which may indicate a read error. This sequence joins TRBV7-7 and TRBJ1-2, with D possibly TRBD1 on 5 matching bases. Germline V gene lookup returns CDR1 SSHAT and CDR2 FNYEAQ (reference sequence). CDR3 size: 16 residues. This CDR3 reads CASSLAGGALGYGYTF. CDR3 DNA sequence: TGTGCTAGCAGCTTAGCCGGAGGGGCCTTGGGCTATGGCTACACCTTC.

This CDR3 is CASSSSGQGGETQYF. CDR3 nucleotides: TGCGCCAGCAGCTCCTCAGGACAGGGAGGAGAGACCCAGTACTTC. The chain joins TRBV5-1 to TRBJ2-5; TRBD1 aligns across 8 bases. V trimming: 3 bases; J trimming: 4 bases; junction bases outside the gene matches: 8. There are 15 residues in the CDR3. Germline V lookup: CDR1 SGHRS, CDR2 YFSETQ.

J is TRBJ1-2 and V is TRBV9, with D possibly being TRBD1 (5 bases). V lost 4 bases and J lost 0, with 13 bases in between. Looked up from germline, CDR1 is SGDLS and CDR2 is YYNGEE. This CDR3 has 15 amino acids. This chain's CDR3 is CASSLRRDPNYGYTF. The CDR3 DNA follows: TGTGCCAGCAGCCTCAGGAGGGACCCTAACTATGGCTACACCTTC.

V is TRBV29-1 and J is TRBJ1-1; 7 bases map to TRBD1. V shed 7 bases, J shed 2 bases, and the junction held 7 bases outside the gene matches. The CDR3 sequence is 13 residues long. The germline gives CDR1 SQVTM, CDR2 ANQGSEA. The CDR3 coding sequence is TGCAGCGCCTACAGGGGTGTAAACACTGAAGCTTTCTTT. Translating it yields CSAYRGVNTEAFF.

The J gene is TRBJ2-1, the V gene TRBV19; 10 bases map to TRBD1. The germline V gene has CDR1 LNHDA and CDR2 SQIVND (reference sequence). CDR3 length equals 16 residues. The V and J ends lost 3 bases and 3 bases, in that order; junction bases with no gene match: 5. The CDR3 loop is CASSITGTGVYNEQFF. The CDR3 nucleotides are TGTGCCAGTAGTATCACCGGGACAGGGGTCTACAATGAGCAGTTCTTC.

The chain has TRBV4-3 and TRBJ1-2; D is perhaps TRBD1 (6 bases). Germline CDR1 is LGHNA and CDR2 is YSLEER. The ends were cut back, 0 bases at V and 4 bases at J, with 15 bases in the middle. The CDR3 length is 16 residues. The CDR3 region is CASSQDRVAGVYGYTF. The DNA for the CDR3 is TGCGCCAGCAGCCAAGATCGGGTAGCAGGGGTCTATGGCTACACCTTC.

This chain links TRBV20-1 with TRBJ2-5; 10 nucleotides agree with TRBD1. CDR1 is DFQATT, CDR2 SNEGSKA, per germline (reference sequence). The CDR3 covers 15 residues. The junction had 11 bases not matched to a gene; V was cut back by 6 bases and J by 4 bases. The CDR3 is CSAAGPTGGGETQYF. The CDR3 DNA sequence: TGCAGTGCGGCGGGCCCGACAGGGGGCGGAGAGACCCAGTACTTC.

This rearrangement joins TRBV6-2 or TRBV6-3 to TRBJ2-1, with 9 bases lining up with TRBD2. Germline values: CDR1 MNHEY, CDR2 SVGEGT. V dropped 2 bases and J dropped 7; count of bases not matched to a gene: 6. This CDR3 has 15 residues. The CDR3 nucleotides read TGTGCCAGCAGTTACGGCAGCGGGGGGTTGAATGAGCAGTTCTTC. Its protein product is CASSYGSGGLNEQFF.

This clonotype was seen only once. The chain carries TRBV7-9 and TRBJ2-5; 7 nucleotides align to TRBD1. V gave up 6 bases and J gave up 3 bases; unmatched junction bases: 10. This CDR3 is 15 amino acids long. From germline, CDR1 is SEHNR and CDR2 FQNEAQ (reference sequence). Here the CDR3 reads CASRPGQSIKETQYF. The CDR3 nucleotides read TGTGCCAGCAGGCCGGGACAGTCGATTAAAGAGACCCAGTACTTC.

In this sample, this clonotype turned up many times. This chain uses TRBV18 with TRBJ2-5; D is uncertain. The CDR3 loop spans 11 amino acids. Trimming took 6 bases from V and 4 from J, leaving 6 bases between them. Per the germline V gene, CDR1 is KGHSH and CDR2 is LQKENI. Here the CDR3 reads CASSPGETQYF. Written as DNA, the CDR3 is TGTGCCAGCTCCCCGGGAGAGACCCAGTACTTC.

The J gene is TRBJ2-1, the V gene TRBV29-1; 9 nucleotides line up with TRBD2. The CDR3 runs to 15 residues. V lost 3 bases and J lost 8; bases outside the gene matches: 11. Germline CDR1 is SQVTM and CDR2 is ANQGSEA. The CDR3 DNA reads TGCAGCGTTGACGAAGCGGGGGGAGACGGGCATGAGCAGTTCTTC. Translation: CSVDEAGGDGHEQFF.

The CDR3 protein is CSGKQIGGTEAFF. CDR3 in DNA: TGCAGCGGCAAACAGATTGGAGGGACTGAAGCTTTCTTT. J is TRBJ1-1 and V is TRBV29-1; the D is unclear. The V gene lost 7 bases and the J gene lost 5 bases, with 17 bases spanning the gap. The CDR3 contains 13 residues. Germline lookup yields CDR1 SQVTM and CDR2 ANQGSEA.

This clonotype was recorded only once. This chain uses TRBV3-1 with TRBJ2-3; D tentatively fits TRBD1 or TRBD2 (6 bases each). The V gene's germline CDR1 is LGHDT and CDR2 YNNKEL (reference sequence). This CDR3 contains 14 residues. Trimming pared 4 bases from V and 8 bases from J, leaving 16 bases between. The CDR3 DNA reads TGTGCCAGCAGCCTTGGGGGGCACGCAGCTACGCAGTATTTT. Translating gives CASSLGGHAATQYF.

This clonotype was recorded only once. The gene calls are TRBV20-1 and TRBJ2-7; D is possibly TRBD1 (6 bases). The germline V gene has CDR1 DFQATT and CDR2 SNEGSKA (reference sequence). V dropped 6 bases and J dropped 2 bases, with 17 bases sitting between them. The CDR3 extends over 14 amino acids. The CDR3 loop is CSAQKGDGAYEQYF. The CDR3 DNA reads TGCAGTGCCCAGAAGGGGGACGGGGCCTACGAGCAGTACTTC.

The V and J genes are TRBV29-1 and TRBJ2-7, with 9 bases matching TRBD1. Trimming cost V 7 bases and J 6 bases; bases outside gene matches: 7. The CDR3 totals 12 residues. Per germline, CDR1 SQVTM and CDR2 ANQGSEA. The CDR3 loop reads CSGSGTGREQYF. The CDR3 nucleotides are TGCAGCGGTTCCGGGACAGGGCGCGAGCAGTACTTC.

The chain is built from TRBV20-1 and TRBJ2-1; 12 bases align to TRBD2. The CDR3 totals 14 residues. Germline V gene lookup returns CDR1 DFQATT and CDR2 SNEGSKA (reference sequence). Trimming cost V 6 bases and J 8 bases; bases outside gene matches: 8. The CDR3 region is CSAVTSGGRDEQFF. The CDR3 nucleotides are TGCAGTGCCGTGACTAGCGGGGGCAGAGATGAGCAGTTCTTC.

The rearrangement links TRBV20-1 to TRBJ2-5, with 9 bases aligning to TRBD1. Germline V lookup: CDR1 DFQATT, CDR2 SNEGSKA (reference sequence). Trimming took 1 base from V and 5 from J; bases not matched to a gene: 5. The CDR3 has 14 amino acids. This CDR3 reads CSARGGTGSETQYF. DNA for the CDR3: TGCAGTGCTAGAGGCGGGACAGGGTCCGAGACCCAGTACTTC.

This chain connects TRBV20-1 to TRBJ1-2; D is undetermined. The V gene lost 3 bases and the J gene lost 0 bases, with 8 bases spanning the gap. CDR1 and CDR2 (germline): DFQATT, SNEGSKA (reference sequence). CDR3 length: 13 amino acids. The CDR3 bases are TGCAGTGCTAGTGCACTCACTAACTATGGCTACACCTTC. This codes for CSASALTNYGYTF.

The CDR3 protein is CASSLVGITASTDTQYF. CDR3 DNA: TGTGCCAGCAGCCTGGTAGGGATTACAGCATCGACAGATACGCAGTATTTT. The V call is TRBV5-6, the J call TRBJ2-3; D gene uncertain. Germline assignment: CDR1 SGHDT and CDR2 YYEEEE. Trimming stripped 4 bases from V and 3 bases from J, with 21 bases between. The CDR3 extends over 17 amino acids.